This is a list of T cell receptor beta chains from one sample in a study of T cells after yellow fever vaccination. A single record per CDR3 protein comes from TCRdb applying MiXCR to the 5' RACE reads. The table records hundreds of thousands of distinct CDR3 sequences, roughly an eighth of them present only once. The material sequenced was CD4+ T cells sorted from PBMCs, taken 15 days after the yellow fever booster vaccination. Source of these receptors: a young man who received the YFV17D yellow fever vaccine. CDR3s include the opening cysteine and the closing phenylalanine or tryptophan. Fields, in order: D gene, J gene, V gene, clone size, CDR3 protein, CDR3 DNA. D genes are given only for firm matches. Only part of the rows carry a size: once, few, many, or a class if the clone is expanded.

D gene: TRBD2
J gene: TRBJ2-3
V gene: TRBV12-3/TRBV12-4
clone size: -
CDR3 protein: CASRVAGGHNTQYF
CDR3 DNA: TGTGCCAGCAGGGTAGCGGGGGGGCATAATACGCAGTATTTT

D gene: TRBD2
J gene: TRBJ2-7
V gene: TRBV23-1
clone size: few
CDR3 protein: CARRLAGGRLDEQYF
CDR3 DNA: TGCGCCAGACGACTAGCGGGGGGGAGGTTGGACGAGCAGTACTTC

D gene: -
J gene: TRBJ2-5
V gene: TRBV3-1
clone size: once
CDR3 protein: CATTRTVQGRVLETQYF
CDR3 DNA: TGTGCCACCACAAGGACTGTTCAGGGTAGGGTTCTGGAGACCCAGTACTTC

D gene: -
J gene: TRBJ2-2
V gene: TRBV29-1
clone size: many
CDR3 protein: CSVDKLDTGELFF
CDR3 DNA: TGCAGCGTTGACAAACTCGACACCGGGGAGCTGTTTTTT

D gene: -
J gene: TRBJ1-3
V gene: TRBV4-2
clone size: -
CDR3 protein: CASSQTQKVSPSSGNTIYF
CDR3 DNA: TGTGCCAGCAGCCAGACACAGAAGGTCAGCCCCAGCTCTGGAAACACCATATATTTT

D gene: TRBD1
J gene: TRBJ1-2
V gene: TRBV20-1
clone size: many
CDR3 protein: CSTWRGQRTGGYTF
CDR3 DNA: TGCAGTACCTGGAGGGGACAGAGAACCGGAGGCTACACCTTC

D gene: TRBD2
J gene: TRBJ2-1
V gene: TRBV7-2
clone size: few
CDR3 protein: CASSSLRGGALFF
CDR3 DNA: TGTGCCAGCAGCTCCCTTCGCGGGGGGGCCCTTTTCTTC

D gene: -
J gene: TRBJ1-5
V gene: TRBV5-6
clone size: few
CDR3 protein: CASSLRSQPQHF
CDR3 DNA: TGTGCCAGCAGCTTGAGGTCTCAGCCCCAGCATTTT

D gene: TRBD2
J gene: TRBJ2-1
V gene: TRBV5-1
clone size: few
CDR3 protein: CASSLASGGDEQFF
CDR3 DNA: TGCGCCAGCAGCTTGGCTAGCGGGGGCGATGAGCAGTTCTTC

D gene: TRBD2
J gene: TRBJ2-1
V gene: TRBV5-1
clone size: few
CDR3 protein: CASSPIVAGGYNEQFF
CDR3 DNA: TGCGCCAGCAGCCCTATAGTAGCGGGGGGCTACAATGAGCAGTTCTTC

D gene: -
J gene: TRBJ2-5
V gene: TRBV5-1
clone size: few
CDR3 protein: CASSLWGWGQETQYF
CDR3 DNA: TGCGCCAGCAGCTTGTGGGGTTGGGGGCAAGAGACCCAGTACTTC

D gene: -
J gene: TRBJ2-5
V gene: TRBV6-5
clone size: few
CDR3 protein: CASSYGALQETQYF
CDR3 DNA: TGTGCCAGCAGTTATGGGGCGTTACAAGAGACCCAGTACTTC

D gene: -
J gene: TRBJ2-3
V gene: TRBV2
clone size: -
CDR3 protein: CASRPGDTQYF
CDR3 DNA: TGTGCCAGCAGGCCCGGAGATACGCAGTATTTT

D gene: -
J gene: TRBJ2-1
V gene: TRBV7-2
clone size: -
CDR3 protein: CASSLGGRYNEQFF
CDR3 DNA: TGTGCCAGCAGCTTGGGGGGGCGCTACAATGAGCAGTTCTTC

D gene: -
J gene: TRBJ2-2
V gene: TRBV5-1
clone size: -
CDR3 protein: CASTRPADTGELFF
CDR3 DNA: TGCGCCAGCACCCGTCCCGCGGACACCGGGGAGCTGTTTTTT

D gene: -
J gene: TRBJ2-5
V gene: TRBV5-1
clone size: few
CDR3 protein: CASRPGRLQETQYF
CDR3 DNA: TGCGCCAGCAGACCGGGACGGCTACAAGAGACCCAGTACTTC

D gene: -
J gene: TRBJ2-5
V gene: TRBV4-3
clone size: -
CDR3 protein: CASSQVRSGEETQYF
CDR3 DNA: TGCGCCAGCAGCCAAGTTCGTAGCGGAGAAGAGACCCAGTACTTC

D gene: -
J gene: TRBJ2-1
V gene: TRBV12-3/TRBV12-4
clone size: -
CDR3 protein: CASSIAVRAGNEQFF
CDR3 DNA: TGTGCCAGCAGTATAGCGGTCAGGGCGGGCAATGAGCAGTTCTTC

D gene: -
J gene: TRBJ2-3
V gene: TRBV5-1
clone size: -
CDR3 protein: CASSKEVLRTDTQYF
CDR3 DNA: TGCGCCAGTTCGAAAGAAGTTTTACGAACAGATACGCAGTATTTT

D gene: -
J gene: TRBJ1-6
V gene: TRBV20-1
clone size: -
CDR3 protein: CSARKESFGSPLHF
CDR3 DNA: TGCAGTGCAAGAAAGGAGTCGTTTGGGTCACCCCTCCACTTT

D gene: TRBD2
J gene: TRBJ2-3
V gene: TRBV4-2
clone size: many
CDR3 protein: CASSQEGGAPTDTQYF
CDR3 DNA: TGTGCCAGCAGCCAAGAGGGAGGGGCCCCCACAGATACGCAGTATTTT

D gene: -
J gene: TRBJ1-3
V gene: TRBV12-3/TRBV12-4
clone size: few
CDR3 protein: CASSFSGAENTIYF
CDR3 DNA: TGTGCCAGCAGTTTTTCGGGGGCAGAAAACACCATATATTTT

D gene: -
J gene: TRBJ2-3
V gene: TRBV10-1
clone size: -
CDR3 protein: CASSESVGRGPDTQYF
CDR3 DNA: TGCGCCAGCAGTGAGAGTGTGGGACGTGGCCCAGATACGCAGTATTTT

D gene: -
J gene: TRBJ2-2
V gene: TRBV3-1
clone size: few
CDR3 protein: CASSQRGTGELFF
CDR3 DNA: TGTGCCAGCAGCCAGCGGGGTACCGGGGAGCTGTTTTTT

D gene: TRBD2
J gene: TRBJ2-4
V gene: TRBV4-3
clone size: many
CDR3 protein: CASSQDWASGGGYKNIQYF
CDR3 DNA: TGCGCCAGCAGCCAAGATTGGGCTAGCGGGGGGGGTTACAAAAACATTCAGTACTTC

D gene: -
J gene: TRBJ2-2
V gene: TRBV2
clone size: few
CDR3 protein: CASSRPSPVTNTGELFF
CDR3 DNA: TGTGCCAGCAGCCGACCCTCGCCCGTCACGAACACCGGGGAGCTGTTTTTT

D gene: TRBD2
J gene: TRBJ2-1
V gene: TRBV3-1
clone size: few
CDR3 protein: CASSQAGGYNEQFF
CDR3 DNA: TGTGCCAGCAGCCAAGCGGGGGGCTACAATGAGCAGTTCTTC

D gene: TRBD1
J gene: TRBJ1-5
V gene: TRBV19
clone size: few
CDR3 protein: CASSTLQGAQRQPQHF
CDR3 DNA: TGTGCCAGTAGTACACTTCAGGGGGCGCAGAGACAGCCCCAGCATTTT

D gene: TRBD1
J gene: TRBJ1-5
V gene: TRBV6-2/TRBV6-3
clone size: -
CDR3 protein: CASRDGQGWEQPQHF
CDR3 DNA: TGTGCCAGCAGGGACGGACAGGGGTGGGAGCAGCCCCAGCATTTT

D gene: TRBD1
J gene: TRBJ1-2
V gene: TRBV6-5
clone size: few
CDR3 protein: CASSSFGQGGTYNYGYTF
CDR3 DNA: TGTGCCAGCAGTTCCTTTGGACAGGGCGGGACTTATAACTATGGCTACACCTTC

D gene: TRBD1
J gene: TRBJ1-2
V gene: TRBV19
clone size: -
CDR3 protein: CASQPRDSGYTF
CDR3 DNA: TGTGCCAGTCAGCCACGGGACAGCGGATACACCTTC

D gene: -
J gene: TRBJ1-1
V gene: TRBV10-3
clone size: few
CDR3 protein: CAISSPPWGASVNTEAFF
CDR3 DNA: TGTGCCATCAGTTCACCTCCCTGGGGGGCTTCGGTGAACACTGAAGCTTTCTTT

D gene: -
J gene: TRBJ1-1
V gene: TRBV29-1
clone size: many
CDR3 protein: CSSKRWQDTEAFF
CDR3 DNA: TGCAGCTCCAAACGGTGGCAGGACACTGAAGCTTTCTTT

D gene: -
J gene: TRBJ2-3
V gene: TRBV7-2
clone size: few
CDR3 protein: CASSLIGGTDTQYF
CDR3 DNA: TGTGCCAGCAGCCTCATCGGGGGCACAGATACGCAGTATTTT

D gene: TRBD1
J gene: TRBJ2-3
V gene: TRBV24-1
clone size: -
CDR3 protein: CATSESGTGDTDTQYF
CDR3 DNA: TGTGCCACCAGTGAGTCCGGGACAGGAGACACAGATACGCAGTATTTT